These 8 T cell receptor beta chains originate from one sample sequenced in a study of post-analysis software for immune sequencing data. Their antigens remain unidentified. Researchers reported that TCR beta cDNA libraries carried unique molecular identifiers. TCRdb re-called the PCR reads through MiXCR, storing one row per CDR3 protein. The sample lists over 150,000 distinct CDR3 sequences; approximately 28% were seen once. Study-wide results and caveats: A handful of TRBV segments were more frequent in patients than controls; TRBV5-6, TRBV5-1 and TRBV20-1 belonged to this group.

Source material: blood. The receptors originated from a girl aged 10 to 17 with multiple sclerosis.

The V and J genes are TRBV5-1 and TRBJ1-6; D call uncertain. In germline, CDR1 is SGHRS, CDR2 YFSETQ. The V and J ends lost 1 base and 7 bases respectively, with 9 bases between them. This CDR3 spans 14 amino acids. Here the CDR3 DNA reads TGCGCCAGCAGCTTGTGGCAGAGCAATTCACCCCTCCACTTT. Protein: CASSLWQSNSPLHF. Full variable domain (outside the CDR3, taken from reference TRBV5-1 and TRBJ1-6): KAGVTQTPRYLIKTRGQQVTLSCSPISGHRSVSWYQQTPGQGLQFLFEYFSETQRNKGNFPGRFSGRQFSNSRSEMNVSTLELGDSALYLCASSLWQSNSPLHFGNGTRLTVT.

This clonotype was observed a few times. The CDR3 nucleotides read TGCAGTGCAACCCGGACAGGGCCCGAAGCTTTCTTT. It is translated as CSATRTGPEAFF. This chain joins TRBV20-1 and TRBJ1-1, with TRBD1 matching 8 bases. This CDR3 spans 12 amino acids. After removal of 6 bases from V and 8 bases from J, the junction contained 8 bases not matched to a gene. From germline, CDR1 is DFQATT and CDR2 SNEGSKA (reference sequence).

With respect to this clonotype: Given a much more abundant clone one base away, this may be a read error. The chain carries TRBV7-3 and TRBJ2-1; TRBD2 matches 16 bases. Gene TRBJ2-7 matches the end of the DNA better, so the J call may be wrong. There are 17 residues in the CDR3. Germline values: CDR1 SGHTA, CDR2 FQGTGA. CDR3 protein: CASSASGLAGGYNEQYF. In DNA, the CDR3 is TGTGCCAGCAGCGCCTCGGGACTAGCGGGAGGGTACAATGAGCAGTACTTC.

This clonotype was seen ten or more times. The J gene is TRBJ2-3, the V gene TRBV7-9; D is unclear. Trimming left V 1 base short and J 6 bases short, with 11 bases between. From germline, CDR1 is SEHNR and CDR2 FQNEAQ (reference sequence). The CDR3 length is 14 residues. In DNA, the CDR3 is TGTGCCAGCAGCTTAGACCCCGTAATGGATACGCAGTATTTT. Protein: CASSLDPVMDTQYF.

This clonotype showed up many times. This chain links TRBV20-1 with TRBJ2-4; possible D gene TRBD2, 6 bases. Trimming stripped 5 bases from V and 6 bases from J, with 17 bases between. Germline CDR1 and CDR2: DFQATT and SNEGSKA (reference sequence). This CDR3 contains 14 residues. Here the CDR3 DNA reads TGCAGTGCTGGAACCGGAACCGGGGGAAACATTCAGTACTTC. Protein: CSAGTGTGGNIQYF.

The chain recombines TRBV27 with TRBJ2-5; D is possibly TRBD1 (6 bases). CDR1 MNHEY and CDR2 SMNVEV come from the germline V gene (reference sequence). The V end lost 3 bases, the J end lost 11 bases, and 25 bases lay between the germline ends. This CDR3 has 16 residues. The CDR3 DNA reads TGTGCCAGCAGTTTGACAGGTTCGTTACGGTACAATGAGCAGTACTTC. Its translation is CASSLTGSLRYNEQYF.

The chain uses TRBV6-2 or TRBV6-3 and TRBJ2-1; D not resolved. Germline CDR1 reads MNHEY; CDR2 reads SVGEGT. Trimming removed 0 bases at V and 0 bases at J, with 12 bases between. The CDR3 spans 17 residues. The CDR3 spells CASSYSLQSPSYNEQFF. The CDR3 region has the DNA TGTGCCAGCAGTTACTCCCTCCAGTCACCCTCCTACAATGAGCAGTTCTTC.

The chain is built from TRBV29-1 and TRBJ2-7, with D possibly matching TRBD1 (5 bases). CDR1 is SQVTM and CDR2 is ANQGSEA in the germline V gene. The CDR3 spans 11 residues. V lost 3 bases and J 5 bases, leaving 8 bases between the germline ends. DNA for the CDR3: TGCAGCGTTGATAGGGGAAACGAGCAGTACTTC. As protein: CSVDRGNEQYF.